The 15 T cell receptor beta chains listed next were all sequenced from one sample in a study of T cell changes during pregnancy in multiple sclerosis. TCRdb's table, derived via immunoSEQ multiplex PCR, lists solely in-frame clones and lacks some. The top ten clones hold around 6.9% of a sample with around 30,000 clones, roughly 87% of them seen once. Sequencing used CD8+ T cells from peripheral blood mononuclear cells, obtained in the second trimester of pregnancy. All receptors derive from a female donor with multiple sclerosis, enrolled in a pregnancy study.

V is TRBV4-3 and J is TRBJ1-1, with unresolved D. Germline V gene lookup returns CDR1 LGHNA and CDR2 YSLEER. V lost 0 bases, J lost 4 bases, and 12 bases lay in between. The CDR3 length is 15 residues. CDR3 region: CASSQDLPGITEAFF. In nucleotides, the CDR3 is TGCGCCAGCAGCCAAGATCTGCCGGGGATCACTGAAGCTTTCTTT.

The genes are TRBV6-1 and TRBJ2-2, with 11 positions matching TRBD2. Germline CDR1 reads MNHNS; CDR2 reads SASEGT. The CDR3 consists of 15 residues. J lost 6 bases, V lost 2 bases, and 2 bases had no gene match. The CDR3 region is CASSETSGGSGELFF. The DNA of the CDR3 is TGTGCCAGCAGTGAAACTAGCGGGGGATCCGGGGAGCTGTTTTTT.

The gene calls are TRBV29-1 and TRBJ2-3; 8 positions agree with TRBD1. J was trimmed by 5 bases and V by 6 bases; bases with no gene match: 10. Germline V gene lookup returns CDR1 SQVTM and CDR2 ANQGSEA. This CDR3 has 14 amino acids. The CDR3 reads CSVEDRARRDTQYF. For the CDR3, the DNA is TGCAGCGTGGAGGACAGGGCCCGCCGAGATACGCAGTATTTT.

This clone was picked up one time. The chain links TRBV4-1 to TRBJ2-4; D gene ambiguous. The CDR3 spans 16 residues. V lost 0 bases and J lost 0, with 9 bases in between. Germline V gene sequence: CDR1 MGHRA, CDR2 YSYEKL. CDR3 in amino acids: CASSQDMTLAKNIQYF. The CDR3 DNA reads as TGCGCCAGCAGCCAAGATATGACTCTAGCCAAAAACATTCAGTACTTC.

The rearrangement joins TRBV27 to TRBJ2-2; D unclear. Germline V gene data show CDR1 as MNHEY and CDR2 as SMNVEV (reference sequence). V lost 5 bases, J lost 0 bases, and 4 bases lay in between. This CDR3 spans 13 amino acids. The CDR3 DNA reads TGTGCCAGCAGTCCAGCGAACACCGGGGAGCTGTTTTTT. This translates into CASSPANTGELFF.

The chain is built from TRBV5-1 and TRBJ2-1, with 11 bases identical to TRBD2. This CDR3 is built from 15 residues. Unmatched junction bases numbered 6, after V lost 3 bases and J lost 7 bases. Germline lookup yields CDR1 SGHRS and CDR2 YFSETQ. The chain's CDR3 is CASSSTSGSRNEQFF. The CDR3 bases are TGCGCCAGCAGCTCTACTAGCGGGAGTCGTAATGAGCAGTTCTTC.

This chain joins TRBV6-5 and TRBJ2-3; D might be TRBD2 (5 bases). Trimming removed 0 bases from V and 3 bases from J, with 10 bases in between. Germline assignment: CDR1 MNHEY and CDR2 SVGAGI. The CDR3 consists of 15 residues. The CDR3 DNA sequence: TGTGCCAGCAGTTACTCGGAGGAACGAACAGATACGCAGTATTTT. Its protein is CASSYSEERTDTQYF.

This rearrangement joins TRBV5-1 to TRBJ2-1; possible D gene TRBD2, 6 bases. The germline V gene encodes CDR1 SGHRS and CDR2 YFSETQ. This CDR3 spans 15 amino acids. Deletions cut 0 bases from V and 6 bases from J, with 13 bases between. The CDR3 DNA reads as TGCGCCAGCAGCTTGGGGTCCGGCGGGATCAATGAGCAGTTCTTC. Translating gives CASSLGSGGINEQFF.

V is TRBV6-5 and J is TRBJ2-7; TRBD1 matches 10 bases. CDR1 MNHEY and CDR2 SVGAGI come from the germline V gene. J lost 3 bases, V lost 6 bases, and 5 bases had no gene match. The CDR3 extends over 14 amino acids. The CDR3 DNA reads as TGTGCCAGCAGCGACAGGGGGCCGTTCTACGAGCAGTACTTC. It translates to CASSDRGPFYEQYF.

The CDR3 is CASSIGASGPFEETQYF. CDR3 coding DNA: TGTGCCAGTAGTATAGGGGCTAGCGGGCCATTCGAAGAGACCCAGTACTTC. The rearrangement joins TRBV19 to TRBJ2-5; TRBD2 matches at 8 bases. Germline CDR1 and CDR2: LNHDA and SQIVND (reference sequence). The ends lost 1 base at V and 3 bases at J; junction bases unmatched: 10. The CDR3 totals 17 residues.

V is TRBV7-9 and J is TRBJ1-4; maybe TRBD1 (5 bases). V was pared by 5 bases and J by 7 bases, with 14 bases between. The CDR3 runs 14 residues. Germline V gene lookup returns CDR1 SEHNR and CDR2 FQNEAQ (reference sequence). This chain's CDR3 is CASSLPGGIEKLFF. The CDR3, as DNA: TGTGCCAGCAGCCTGCCGGGGGGGATTGAAAAACTGTTTTTT.

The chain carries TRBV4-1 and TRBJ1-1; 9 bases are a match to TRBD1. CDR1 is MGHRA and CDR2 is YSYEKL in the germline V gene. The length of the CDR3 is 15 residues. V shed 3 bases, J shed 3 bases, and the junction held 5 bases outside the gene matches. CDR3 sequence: CASSHLGTGYTEAFF. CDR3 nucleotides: TGCGCCAGCAGCCACCTAGGGACAGGGTACACTGAAGCTTTCTTT.

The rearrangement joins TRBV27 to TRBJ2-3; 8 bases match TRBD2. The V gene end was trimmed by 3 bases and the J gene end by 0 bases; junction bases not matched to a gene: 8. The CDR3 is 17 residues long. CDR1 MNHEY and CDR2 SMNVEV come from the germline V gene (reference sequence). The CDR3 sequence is CASSLVAGRTSTDTQYF. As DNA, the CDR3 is TGTGCCAGCAGTTTGGTAGCGGGGAGAACTAGCACAGATACGCAGTATTTT.

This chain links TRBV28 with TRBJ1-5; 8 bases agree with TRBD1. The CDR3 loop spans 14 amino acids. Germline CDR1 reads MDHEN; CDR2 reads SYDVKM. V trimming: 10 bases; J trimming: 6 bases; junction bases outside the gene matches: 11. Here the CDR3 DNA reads TGTGCCACTTCCTCGACAGGGGAGGTTCAGCCCCAGCATTTT. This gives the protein CATSSTGEVQPQHF.

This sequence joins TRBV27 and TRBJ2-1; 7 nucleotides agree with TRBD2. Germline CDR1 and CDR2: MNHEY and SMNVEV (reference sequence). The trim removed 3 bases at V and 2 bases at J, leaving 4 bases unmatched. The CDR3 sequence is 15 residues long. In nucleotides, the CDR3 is TGTGCCAGCAGTTTGACGGGGGGTCCCTACAATGAGCAGTTCTTC. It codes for CASSLTGGPYNEQFF.